This entry concerns a single T cell receptor beta chain. This clonotype was counted between two and nine times. The antigen this receptor binds is unknown. Base qualities are not at hand, and no much larger clone is one base apart. Sequencer: Illumina NovaSeq 6000. Synthesis of TCR cDNA relied on 5'RACE template switching, a step that introduced a universal primer site along with unique molecular identifiers. Priming for cDNA synthesis came from both the TCR alpha and TCR beta constant segments. Two PCR steps were used to amplify libraries, with sample barcodes and sequencing adapters being added in the second step. Libraries were sequenced on Illumina HiSeq 2500 (2x100 bp) or NovaSeq (2x150 bp). The source study handled its data this way. Reads were demultiplexed and collapsed into UMI consensus sequences with MIGEC, and V(D)J alignment was performed with MiXCR. Vaccine-responding clonotypes were identified with edgeR using replicate PBMC samples, with FDR below 0.01 and a log2 fold change above 5 up to day 15 being required. Bulk clonotypes were assigned CD4 or CD8 identity according to which sequenced CD4 or CD8 repertoire held them at higher abundance. Clones were called with MiXCR by TCRdb after fastp trimmed the public reads at Q25, and only in-frame beta chains were retained. CDR3 protein sequences are deduplicated, and each keeps its most common genes and DNA. For this entry, the V and J calls and clone size follow TCRdb and not the study's own pipeline. Within this sample are some 420,000 distinct CDR3 sequences, with around 20% of them counted one time only. The biggest ten clones account for about 18% of the sample.

The treatment or condition tag for this specimen amounts to: live attenuated yellow fever vaccine strain. At every blood-draw timepoint, two biological replicates of bulk PBMCs were collected. A standard Ficoll-Paque protocol was used to isolate PBMCs from peripheral blood. TriZol was used to extract RNA from bulk PBMCs, CD4 and CD8 fractions, and dextramer-positive and dextramer-negative fractions. These data are taken from a study of T cells after yellow fever vaccination (dated by TCRdb to about 2019). About the study as a whole: Libraries from fractions with low cell numbers were prepared with the SMART-Seq v4 Ultra Low Input RNA kit. To track T-cell clones before and after primary and booster YFV17D yellow fever vaccination, bulk TCR alpha and beta repertoires were sequenced longitudinally. Two healthy male donors made up the cohort, one aged 18 to 30 years and the other aged 30 to 39 years. Blood samples were taken at several timepoints before and after primary and secondary immunization, and bulk PBMC replicates and cell subsets were isolated.

Paper-wide results and their limitations: Compared with the primary T-cell response, the secondary T-cell response was weaker but faster, peaking on day 5 rather than day 15. After the booster, most of the clones that had expanded following primary vaccination were detected again (96% of CD4 and around 88% of CD8), which suggests that memory was broadly maintained. Only a couple of donors were included in the study, so the extent to which the findings can be generalized is limited. Computational filtering was required because FACS-sorted repertoires could contain abundant contaminating clonotypes from the bulk population. A small share of clonotypes was detected in both CD4 and CD8 compartments, with the overlap likely arising from convergent recombination.

The receptor was isolated from a man aged 18 to 30 who received the YFV17D yellow fever vaccine. The sequenced sample was PBMCs, obtained before the yellow fever booster vaccination.

The sequenced DNA: TGTGCCAGCAGTTTTTTCAGAACCTACGAGCAGTACTTC. It translates as CASSFFRTYEQYF. The chain is assembled from TRBV6-5 and TRBJ2-7; the D gene assignment is ambiguous. CDR1 and CDR2, per the germline V gene, are MNHEY and SVGAGI. Trimming takes 4 bases from V and 2 bases from J, and the germline ends sit 9 bases apart. Measured from the cysteine to the phenylalanine, the CDR3 is 13 residues long. The read is trimmed to its CDR3 DNA, 39 bases read in frame from base 1.